Below, one T cell receptor beta chain is given with its context. Its specificity is not known. Trimming removed 2 bases at V and 2 bases at J, with 10 bases between. The CDR3 extends over 14 amino acids. Germline V CDR1 and CDR2: SGHNT, YYREEE (reference sequence). This specimen belongs to a study of molecular identifiers for immune sequencing clone quantification. Study as a whole: Replicates split RNA from 20,000 or 100,000 naive CD8 cells five ways, and the researchers sequenced four portions.

Points from the study as a whole: Whereas clones above 20 RNA copies held under 1% of naive-cell molecules, they held over 97% of effector molecules. Spiked TCR RNA from one Jurkat cell reportedly showed up when mixed among some 1 million naive cells.

Naive CD8 T cells underwent sorting with the CD8+CD4-CCR7+CD45RA+ definition. TCRdb re-derived calls from the PCR reads in MiXCR, one entry per CDR3 protein. Of approximately 40,000 distinct CDR3 sequences listed, 15% to 20% are singletons. This clonotype was obtained from a human donor in good health. Some libraries in this study had Jurkat cell RNA spiked in. The rearrangement links TRBV5-4 to TRBJ2-5; D tentatively fits TRBD1 or TRBD2 (5 bases each). Sequencing was carried out using naive CD8+ T cells from blood, with Jurkat cell RNA spiked in. Subset specified: FACS-sorted CD8+CD4-CCR7+CD45RA+ naive T cells. CDR3 residues: CASSLEGWQETQYF. The CDR3, as DNA: TGTGCCAGCAGCTTAGAGGGGTGGCAAGAGACCCAGTACTTC. The full variable domain, its missing parts supplied by reference TRBV5-4 and TRBJ2-5, is ETGVTQSPTHLIKTRGQQVTLRCSSQSGHNTVSWYQQALGQGPQFIFQYYREEENGRGNFPPRFSGLQFPNYSSELNVNALELDDSALYLCASSLEGWQETQYFGPGTRLLVL.